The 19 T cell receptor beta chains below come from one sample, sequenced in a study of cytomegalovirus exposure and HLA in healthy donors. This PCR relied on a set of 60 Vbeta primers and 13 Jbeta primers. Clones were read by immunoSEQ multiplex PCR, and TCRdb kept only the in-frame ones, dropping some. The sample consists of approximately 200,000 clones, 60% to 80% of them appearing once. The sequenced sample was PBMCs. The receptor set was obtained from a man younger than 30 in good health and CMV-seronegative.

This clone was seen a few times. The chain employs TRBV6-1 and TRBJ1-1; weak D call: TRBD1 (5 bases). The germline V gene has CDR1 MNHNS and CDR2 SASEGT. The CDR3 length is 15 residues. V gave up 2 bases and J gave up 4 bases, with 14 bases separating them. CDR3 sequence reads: CASSEMGFQGTEAFF. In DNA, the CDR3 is TGTGCCAGCAGTGAAATGGGGTTCCAGGGCACTGAAGCTTTCTTT.

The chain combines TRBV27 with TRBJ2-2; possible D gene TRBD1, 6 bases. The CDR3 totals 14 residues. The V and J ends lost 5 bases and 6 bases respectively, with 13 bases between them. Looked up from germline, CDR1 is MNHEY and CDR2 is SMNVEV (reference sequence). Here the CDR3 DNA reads TGTGCCAGCAGTGTCACACAGGGAGCCGGGGAGCTGTTTTTT. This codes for CASSVTQGAGELFF.

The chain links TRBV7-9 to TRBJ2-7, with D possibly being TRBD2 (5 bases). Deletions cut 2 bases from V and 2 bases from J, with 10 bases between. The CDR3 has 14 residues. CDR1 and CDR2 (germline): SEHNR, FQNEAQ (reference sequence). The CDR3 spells CASSLTGFPYEQYF. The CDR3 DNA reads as TGTGCCAGCAGCTTAACGGGGTTCCCCTACGAGCAGTACTTC. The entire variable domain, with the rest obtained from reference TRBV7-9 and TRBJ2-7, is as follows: DTGVSQNPRHKITKRGQNVTFRCDPISEHNRLYWYRQTLGQGPEFLTYFQNEAQLEKSRLLSDRFSAERPKGSFSTLEIQRTEQGDSAMYLCASSLTGFPYEQYFGPGTRLTVT.

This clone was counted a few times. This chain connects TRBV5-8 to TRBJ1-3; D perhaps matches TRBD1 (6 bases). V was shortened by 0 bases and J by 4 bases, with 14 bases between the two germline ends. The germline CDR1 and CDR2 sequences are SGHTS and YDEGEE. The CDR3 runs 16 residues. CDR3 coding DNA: TGTGCCAGCAGCTTGGTTTCTCAGGGGCACGGAAACACCATATATTTT. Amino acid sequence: CASSLVSQGHGNTIYF.

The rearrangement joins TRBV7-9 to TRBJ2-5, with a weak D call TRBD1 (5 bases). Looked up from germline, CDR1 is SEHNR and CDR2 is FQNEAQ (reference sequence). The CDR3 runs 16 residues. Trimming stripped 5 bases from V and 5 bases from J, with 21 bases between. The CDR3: CASSPPLDSGLETQYF. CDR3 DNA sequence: TGTGCCAGCAGCCCACCACTCGACAGTGGGTTGGAGACCCAGTACTTC.

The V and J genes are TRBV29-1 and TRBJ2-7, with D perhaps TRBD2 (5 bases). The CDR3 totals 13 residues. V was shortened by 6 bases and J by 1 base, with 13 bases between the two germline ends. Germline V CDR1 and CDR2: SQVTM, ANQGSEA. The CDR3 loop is CSVGLATSYEQYF. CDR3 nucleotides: TGCAGCGTCGGGCTAGCCACTTCCTACGAGCAGTACTTC.

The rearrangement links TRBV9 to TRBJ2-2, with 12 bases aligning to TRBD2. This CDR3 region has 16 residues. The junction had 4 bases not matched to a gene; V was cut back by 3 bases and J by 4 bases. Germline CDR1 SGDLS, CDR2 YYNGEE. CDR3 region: CASSALAGGSTGELFF. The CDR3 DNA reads TGTGCCAGCAGCGCCCTAGCGGGAGGGTCCACCGGGGAGCTGTTTTTT.

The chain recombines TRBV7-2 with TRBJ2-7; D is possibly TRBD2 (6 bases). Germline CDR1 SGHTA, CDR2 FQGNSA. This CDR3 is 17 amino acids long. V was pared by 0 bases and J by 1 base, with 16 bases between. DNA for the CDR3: TGTGCCAGCAGCTTAGCTCGGGGGAGTACTGGGTCCTACGAGCAGTACTTC. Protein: CASSLARGSTGSYEQYF.

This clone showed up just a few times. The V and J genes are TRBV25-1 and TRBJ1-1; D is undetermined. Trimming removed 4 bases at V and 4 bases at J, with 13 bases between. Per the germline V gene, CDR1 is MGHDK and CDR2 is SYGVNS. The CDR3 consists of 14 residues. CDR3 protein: CASSAFRNSTEAFF. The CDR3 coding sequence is TGTGCCAGCAGTGCCTTCAGGAATAGCACTGAAGCTTTCTTT. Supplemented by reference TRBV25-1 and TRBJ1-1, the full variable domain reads EADIYQTPRYLVIGTGKKITLECSQTMGHDKMYWYQQDPGMELHLIHYSYGVNSTEKGDLSSESTVSRIRTEHFPLTLESARPSHTSQYLCASSAFRNSTEAFFGQGTRLTVV.

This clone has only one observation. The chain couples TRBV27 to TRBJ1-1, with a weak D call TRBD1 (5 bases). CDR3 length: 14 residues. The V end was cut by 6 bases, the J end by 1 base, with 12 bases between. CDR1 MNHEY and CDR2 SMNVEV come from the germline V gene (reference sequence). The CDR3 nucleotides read TGTGCCAGCAGAGGGGTACACCCGAACACTGAAGCTTTCTTT. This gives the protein CASRGVHPNTEAFF.

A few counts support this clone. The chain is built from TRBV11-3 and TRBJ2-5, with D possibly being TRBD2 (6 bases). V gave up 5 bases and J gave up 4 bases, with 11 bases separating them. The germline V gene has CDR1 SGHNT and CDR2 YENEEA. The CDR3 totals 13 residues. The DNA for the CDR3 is TGTGCCAGCAGCCGCGGGGTCCCAGAGACCCAGTACTTC. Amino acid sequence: CASSRGVPETQYF. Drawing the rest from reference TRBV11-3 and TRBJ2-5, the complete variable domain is EAGVVQSPRYKIIEKKQPVAFWCNPISGHNTLYWYLQNLGQGPELLIRYENEEAVDDSQLPKDRFSAERLKGVDSTLKIQPAELGDSAVYLCASSRGVPETQYFGPGTRLLVL.

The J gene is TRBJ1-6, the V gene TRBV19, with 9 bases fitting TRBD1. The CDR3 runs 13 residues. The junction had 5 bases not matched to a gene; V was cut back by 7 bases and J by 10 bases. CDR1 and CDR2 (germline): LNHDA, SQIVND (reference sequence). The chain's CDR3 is CASMDRGASPLHF. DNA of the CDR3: TGTGCCAGTATGGACAGGGGAGCCTCACCCCTCCACTTT.

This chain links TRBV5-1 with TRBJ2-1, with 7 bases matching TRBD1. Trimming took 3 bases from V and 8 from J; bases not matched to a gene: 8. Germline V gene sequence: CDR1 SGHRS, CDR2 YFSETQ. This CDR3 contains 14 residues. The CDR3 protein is CASSWNRGSDEQFF. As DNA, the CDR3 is TGCGCCAGCAGCTGGAACAGGGGATCGGATGAGCAGTTCTTC. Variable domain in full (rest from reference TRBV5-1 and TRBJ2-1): KAGVTQTPRYLIKTRGQQVTLSCSPISGHRSVSWYQQTPGQGLQFLFEYFSETQRNKGNFPGRFSGRQFSNSRSEMNVSTLELGDSALYLCASSWNRGSDEQFFGPGTRLTVL.

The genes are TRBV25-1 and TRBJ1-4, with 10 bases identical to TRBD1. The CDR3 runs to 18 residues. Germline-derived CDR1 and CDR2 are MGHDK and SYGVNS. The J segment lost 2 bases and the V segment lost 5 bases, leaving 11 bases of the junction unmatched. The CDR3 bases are TGTGCCAGCAGTTCAGGGACAGGGGAGGCTTGGACTAATGAAAAACTGTTTTTT. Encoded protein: CASSSGTGEAWTNEKLFF.

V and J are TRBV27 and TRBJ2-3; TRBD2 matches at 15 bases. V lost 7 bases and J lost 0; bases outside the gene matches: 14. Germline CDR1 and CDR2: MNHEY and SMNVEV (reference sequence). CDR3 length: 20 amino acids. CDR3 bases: TGTGCCAGCAAACCCACCGGGGGGACTAGCGGGAGGTTTAGCACAGATACGCAGTATTTT. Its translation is CASKPTGGTSGRFSTDTQYF.

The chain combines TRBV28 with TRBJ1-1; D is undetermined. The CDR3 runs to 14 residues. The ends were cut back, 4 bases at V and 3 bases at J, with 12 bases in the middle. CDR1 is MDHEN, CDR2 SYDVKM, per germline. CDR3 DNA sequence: TGTGCCAGCAGTTCCAACAGTGGGTACACTGAAGCTTTCTTT. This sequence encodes CASSSNSGYTEAFF.

This CDR3 reads CAIRQERESYNEQFF. The CDR3 DNA follows: TGTGCCATCCGGCAGGAGCGGGAGTCCTACAATGAGCAGTTCTTC. The chain combines TRBV10-3 with TRBJ2-1; the match to TRBD2 covers 8 bases. Trimming at V came to 8 bases and at J to 1 base, leaving 7 bases not matched to a gene. Germline CDR1 ENHRY, CDR2 SYGVKD. This CDR3 spans 15 amino acids.

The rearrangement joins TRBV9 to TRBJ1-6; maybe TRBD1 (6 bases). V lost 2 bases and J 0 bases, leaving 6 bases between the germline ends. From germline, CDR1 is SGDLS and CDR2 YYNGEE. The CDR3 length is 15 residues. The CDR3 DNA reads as TGTGCCAGCAGCGTGGACAGCTCCTATAATTCACCCCTCCACTTT. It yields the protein CASSVDSSYNSPLHF.

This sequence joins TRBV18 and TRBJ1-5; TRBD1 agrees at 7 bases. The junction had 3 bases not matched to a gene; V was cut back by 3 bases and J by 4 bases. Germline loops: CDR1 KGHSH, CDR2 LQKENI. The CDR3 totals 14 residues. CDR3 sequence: CASSPRDSNQPQHF. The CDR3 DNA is TGTGCCAGCTCACCCCGGGACAGTAATCAGCCCCAGCATTTT.